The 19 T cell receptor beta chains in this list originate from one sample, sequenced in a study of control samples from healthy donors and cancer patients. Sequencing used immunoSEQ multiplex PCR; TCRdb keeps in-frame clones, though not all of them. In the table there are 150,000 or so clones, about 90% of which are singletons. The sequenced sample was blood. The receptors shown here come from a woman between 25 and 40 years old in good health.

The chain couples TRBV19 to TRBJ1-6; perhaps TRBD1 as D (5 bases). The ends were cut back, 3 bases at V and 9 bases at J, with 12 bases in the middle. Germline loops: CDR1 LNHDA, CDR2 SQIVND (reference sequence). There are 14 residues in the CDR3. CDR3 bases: TGTGCCAGTAGTATTAGGGGTTTGGGTTCACCCCTCCACTTT. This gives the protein CASSIRGLGSPLHF. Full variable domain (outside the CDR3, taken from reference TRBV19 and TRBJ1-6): DGGITQSPKYLFRKEGQNVTLSCEQNLNHDAMYWYRQDPGQGLRLIYYSQIVNDFQKGDIAEGYSVSREKKESFPLTVTSAQKNPTAFYLCASSIRGLGSPLHFGNGTRLTVT.

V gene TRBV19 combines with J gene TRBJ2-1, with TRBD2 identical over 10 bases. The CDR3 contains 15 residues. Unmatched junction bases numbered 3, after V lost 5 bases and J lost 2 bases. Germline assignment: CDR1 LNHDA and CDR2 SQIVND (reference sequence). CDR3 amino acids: CASSLGTSAYNEQFF. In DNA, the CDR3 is TGTGCCAGTAGTCTCGGGACTAGCGCCTACAATGAGCAGTTCTTC.

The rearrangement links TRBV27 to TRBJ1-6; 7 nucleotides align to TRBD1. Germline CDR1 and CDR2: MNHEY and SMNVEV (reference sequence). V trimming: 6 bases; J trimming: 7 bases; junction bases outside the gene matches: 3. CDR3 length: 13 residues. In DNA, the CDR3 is TGTGCCAGCAGGAGACAGGGAAATTCACCCCTCCACTTT. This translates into CASRRQGNSPLHF.

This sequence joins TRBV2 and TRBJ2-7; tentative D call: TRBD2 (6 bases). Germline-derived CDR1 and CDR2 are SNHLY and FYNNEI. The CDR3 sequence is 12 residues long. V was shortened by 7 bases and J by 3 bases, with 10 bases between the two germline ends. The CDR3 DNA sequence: TGTGCCAGCACCGGGCGGGACTACGAGCAGTACTTC. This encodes CASTGRDYEQYF.

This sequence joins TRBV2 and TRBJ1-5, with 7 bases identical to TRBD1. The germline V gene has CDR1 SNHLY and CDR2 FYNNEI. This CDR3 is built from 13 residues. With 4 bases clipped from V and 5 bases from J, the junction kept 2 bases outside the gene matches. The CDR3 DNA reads TGTGCCAGCAGTGCCGACAGGGATCAGCCCCAGCATTTT. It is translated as CASSADRDQPQHF.

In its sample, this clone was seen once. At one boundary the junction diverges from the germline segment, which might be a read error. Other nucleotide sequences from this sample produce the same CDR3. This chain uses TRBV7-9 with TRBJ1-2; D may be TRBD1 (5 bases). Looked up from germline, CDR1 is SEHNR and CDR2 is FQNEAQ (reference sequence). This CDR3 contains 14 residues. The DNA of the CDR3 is TGCGCCAGCAGCCCTGGGGGGGGGAACTATGGCTACACCTTC. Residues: CASSPGGGNYGYTF.

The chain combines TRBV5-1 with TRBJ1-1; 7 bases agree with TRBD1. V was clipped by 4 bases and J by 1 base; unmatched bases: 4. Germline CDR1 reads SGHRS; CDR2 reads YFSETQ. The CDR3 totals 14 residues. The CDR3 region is CASSLGQENTEAFF. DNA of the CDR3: TGCGCCAGCAGCCTAGGACAGGAGAACACTGAAGCTTTCTTT.

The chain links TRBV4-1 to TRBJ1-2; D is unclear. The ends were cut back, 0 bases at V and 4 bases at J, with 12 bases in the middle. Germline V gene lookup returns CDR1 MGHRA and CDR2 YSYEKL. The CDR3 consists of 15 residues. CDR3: CASSQDSSFGYGYTF. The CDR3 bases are TGCGCCAGCAGCCAAGATAGTTCCTTCGGCTATGGCTACACCTTC.

The CDR3 loop is CSVEDYAGTSYGYTF. The CDR3 DNA is TGCAGCGTTGAAGATTATGCAGGGACTTCCTATGGCTACACCTTC. The rearrangement links TRBV29-1 to TRBJ1-2, with a tentative D call TRBD1 (5 bases). Trimming stripped 0 bases from V and 4 bases from J, with 15 bases between. The germline V gene encodes CDR1 SQVTM and CDR2 ANQGSEA. The CDR3 loop spans 15 amino acids.

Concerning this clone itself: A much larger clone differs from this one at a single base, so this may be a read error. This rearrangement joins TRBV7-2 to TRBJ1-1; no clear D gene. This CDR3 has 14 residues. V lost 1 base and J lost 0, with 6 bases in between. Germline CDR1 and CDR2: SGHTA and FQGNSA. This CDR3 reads CASSLGQVNTEAFF. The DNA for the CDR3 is TGTGCCAGCAGCTTAGGGCAGGTGAACACTGAAGCTTTCTTT.

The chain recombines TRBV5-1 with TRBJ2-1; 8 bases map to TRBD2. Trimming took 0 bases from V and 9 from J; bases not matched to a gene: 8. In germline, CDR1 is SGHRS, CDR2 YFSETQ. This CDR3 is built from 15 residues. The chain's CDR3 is CASSLVRGGSSEQFF. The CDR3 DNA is TGCGCCAGCAGCTTGGTTCGGGGGGGTTCTAGTGAGCAGTTCTTC.

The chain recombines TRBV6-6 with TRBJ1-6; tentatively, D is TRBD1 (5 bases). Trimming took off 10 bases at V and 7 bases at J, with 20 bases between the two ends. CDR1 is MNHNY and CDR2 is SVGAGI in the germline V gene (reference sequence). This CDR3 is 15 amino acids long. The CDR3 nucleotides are TGTGCCACTCTACTCCGGAGGGGCGGCAATTCACCCCTCCACTTT. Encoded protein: CATLLRRGGNSPLHF.

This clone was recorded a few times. The DNA for the CDR3 is TGTGCCAGCAGCCAAGGACTCAATCAGCCCCAGCATTTT. It encodes CASSQGLNQPQHF. The V and J genes are TRBV3-1 (or the pseudogene TRBV3-2) and TRBJ1-5; no definite D call. CDR1 is LGHDT, CDR2 YNNKEL, per germline (reference sequence). This CDR3 is 13 amino acids long. The germline V and J ends were trimmed by 1 base and 3 bases, with 4 bases remaining between them.

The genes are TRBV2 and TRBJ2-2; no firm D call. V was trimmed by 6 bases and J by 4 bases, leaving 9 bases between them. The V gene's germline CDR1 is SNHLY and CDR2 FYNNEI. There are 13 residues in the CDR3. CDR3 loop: CASSGSSTGELFF. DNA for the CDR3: TGTGCCAGCAGCGGGTCTTCCACCGGGGAGCTGTTTTTT.

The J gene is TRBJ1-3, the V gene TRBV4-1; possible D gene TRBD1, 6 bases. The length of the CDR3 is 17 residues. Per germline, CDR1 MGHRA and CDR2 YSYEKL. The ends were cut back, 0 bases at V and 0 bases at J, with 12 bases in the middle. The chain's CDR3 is CASSQDLFRGSGNTIYF. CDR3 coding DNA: TGCGCCAGCAGCCAAGATCTTTTCAGGGGCTCTGGAAACACCATATATTTT.

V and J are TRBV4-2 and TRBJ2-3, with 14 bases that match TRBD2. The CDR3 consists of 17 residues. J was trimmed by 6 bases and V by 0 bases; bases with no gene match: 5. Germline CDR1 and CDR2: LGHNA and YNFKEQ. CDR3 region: CASSQETSGGALDTQYF. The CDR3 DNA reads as TGTGCCAGCAGCCAAGAGACTAGCGGGGGGGCGTTGGATACGCAGTATTTT.

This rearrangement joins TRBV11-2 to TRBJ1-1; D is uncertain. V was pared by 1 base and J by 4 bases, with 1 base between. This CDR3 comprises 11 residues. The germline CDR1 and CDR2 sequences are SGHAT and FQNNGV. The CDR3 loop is CASSLATEAFF. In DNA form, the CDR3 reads TGTGCCAGCAGCTTAGCCACTGAAGCTTTCTTT.

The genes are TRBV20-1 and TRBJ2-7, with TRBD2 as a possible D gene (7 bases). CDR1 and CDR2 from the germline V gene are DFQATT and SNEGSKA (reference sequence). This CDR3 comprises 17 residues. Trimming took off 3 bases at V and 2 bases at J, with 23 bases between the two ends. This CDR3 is CSASTPTGGAGAYEQYF. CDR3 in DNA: TGCAGTGCTAGTACCCCTACGGGAGGAGCAGGGGCCTACGAGCAGTACTTC.

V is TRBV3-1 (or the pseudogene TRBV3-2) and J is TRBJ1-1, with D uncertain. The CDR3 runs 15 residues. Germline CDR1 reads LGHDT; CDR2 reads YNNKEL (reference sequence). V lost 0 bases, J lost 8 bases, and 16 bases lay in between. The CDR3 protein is CASSQDWSDRGEAFF. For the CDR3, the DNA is TGTGCCAGCAGCCAAGATTGGTCCGACCGAGGGGAAGCTTTCTTT.